Following are 9 T cell receptor beta chains from one sample sequenced in a study of T cell clusters in autoimmune cytopenias (dated 2019 in TCRdb). TCRdb records Illumina MiSeq as the sequencer. TRB rearrangements were amplified by multiplex PCR using a touch-down protocol with TRB-A and TRB-B primer pools mixed in one tube. The reads were reprocessed in TCRdb, with one entry per CDR3 protein sequence and no accompanying DNA. In this sample's table one finds fewer than 8,500 distinct CDR3 sequences. Approximately 5% of the sample is taken by the ten largest. Per sample, approximately 270 ng of peripheral blood genomic DNA, 35,000 to 45,000 genome equivalents, was used for TRB amplification. Sequencing used peripheral blood. The receptors were sampled from a human donor with an autoimmune cytopenia or autoimmune hepatitis (not recorded which).

The rearrangement joins TRBV10-3 to TRBJ1-5; the D call from TCRdb, TRBD1, cannot be confirmed without DNA. This CDR3 is 17 amino acids long. Germline V CDR1 and CDR2: ENHRY, SYGVKD. The CDR3: CAISRFPFDSVDQPQHF.

V and J are TRBV19 and TRBJ2-1; TCRdb's D call, TRBD2, is unchecked because there is no DNA. Germline values: CDR1 LNHDA, CDR2 SQIVND (reference sequence). The CDR3 contains 19 residues. The chain's CDR3 is CASSIRGLAGVSSYNEQFF.

The chain links TRBV27 to TRBJ1-2; the D call of TRBD1 rests on TCRdb alone, since no DNA is present to check it. CDR1 MNHEY and CDR2 SMNVEV come from the germline V gene (reference sequence). CDR3 length: 15 residues. The CDR3 loop reads CASSLDWGQNYGYTF.

This clonotype is identified as medium-sized from frequency. CDR3 residues: CASSIVAGHYEQYF. This chain connects TRBV19 to TRBJ2-7; with no DNA, the TCRdb D assignment of TRBD2 cannot be verified. The CDR3 totals 14 residues. CDR1 is LNHDA, CDR2 SQIVND, per germline (reference sequence). Drawing the rest from reference TRBV19 and TRBJ2-7, the complete variable domain is DGGITQSPKYLFRKEGQNVTLSCEQNLNHDAMYWYRQDPGQGLRLIYYSQIVNDFQKGDIAEGYSVSREKKESFPLTVTSAQKNPTAFYLCASSIVAGHYEQYFGPGTRLTVT.

Measured by frequency, this clonotype is medium-sized. This rearrangement joins TRBV6-5 to TRBJ2-1; TCRdb designates TRBD2, a call that cannot be tested without DNA. Germline V gene lookup returns CDR1 MNHEY and CDR2 SVGAGI. The CDR3 runs 17 residues. CDR3: CASIKDQGLPPFDEQFF.

The genes are TRBV4-1 and TRBJ2-1. Germline CDR1 and CDR2: MGHRA and YSYEKL. There are 17 residues in the CDR3. The CDR3 reads CASSQGFVGYSYNEQFF.

This clonotype is medium-sized by frequency. The chain is built from TRBV19 and TRBJ1-5; TCRdb's D gene call, TRBD1, goes unchecked for lack of DNA. The CDR3 is 17 residues long. Germline CDR1 reads LNHDA; CDR2 reads SQIVND (reference sequence). CDR3: CASSRGLGGKSNQPQHF.

The chain joins TRBV15 to TRBJ2-1; with no DNA, the TCRdb D assignment of TRBD1 cannot be verified. The CDR3 contains 16 residues. Germline CDR1 is LNHNV and CDR2 is YYDKDF (reference sequence). CDR3 protein: CATRNARGGIYNEQFF.

This chain links TRBV20-1 with TRBJ2-3; the TCRdb D gene call, TRBD1, has no DNA to confirm it. Germline-derived CDR1 and CDR2 are DFQATT and SNEGSKA (reference sequence). The CDR3 is 15 residues long. The CDR3 sequence: CSARDLDRSTDTQYF.